The T cell receptor (beta chain) under discussion was sequenced for a study of T cell repertoires in cytomegalovirus infection. Study background: Shared public TCR beta signatures pointed to both CMV infection and a matching HLA type.

Germline CDR1 is DFQATT and CDR2 is SNEGSKA (reference sequence). V dropped 6 bases and J dropped 5 bases, with 16 bases sitting between them. The CDR3 has 13 amino acids. This clonotype was counted only a few times. Its specificity is unknown. TCRdb itself ran the reads through MiXCR, one entry per CDR3 protein. The sample has over 250,000 distinct CDR3 sequences; under 30% are singletons. Study-wide results and limits: Cumulative public TCR beta family frequency identified CMV carriers with the relevant HLA.

Sequencing used PBMCs. The V and J genes are TRBV20-1 and TRBJ1-2; perhaps TRBD1 as D (6 bases). The source of this sequence is a human donor in good health (CMV status not recorded). Some clones in this sample may be carry-over from other donors' samples. CDR3 protein: CSAGYETGYGYTF. Here the CDR3 DNA reads TGCAGTGCCGGATACGAGACAGGATATGGCTACACCTTC.